This TCR beta chain was sequenced during a study of control samples from healthy donors and cancer patients. Sequencing used immunoSEQ multiplex PCR; TCRdb keeps in-frame clones, though not all of them. This table has about 80,000 clones, around nine tenths appearing once. The CDR3 is made up of 13 amino acids. Germline V lookup: CDR1 MNHEY, CDR2 SVGAGI. The germline V and J ends were trimmed by 7 bases and 1 base, with 10 bases remaining between them. There are a few counts of this clone. V is TRBV6-5 and J is TRBJ1-1; D remains unclear. The TCR was taken from a man between 45 and 60 years old in good health. Sequencing input: blood. CDR3 sequence: CASKSLGNTEAFF. CDR3 bases: TGTGCCAGCAAGTCACTAGGGAACACTGAAGCTTTCTTT.